Sequencing of this T cell receptor beta chain was carried out in a study of T cell changes during pregnancy in multiple sclerosis. This table comes from immunoSEQ multiplex PCR, and its TCRdb copy is limited to in-frame clones, with some not included. The sample lists tens of thousands of clones; roughly 93% were seen once. V was shortened by 6 bases and J by 3 bases, with 11 bases between the two germline ends. This CDR3 comprises 13 residues. Germline lookup yields CDR1 MNHNY and CDR2 SVGAGI (reference sequence). The receptor was derived from a female donor with multiple sclerosis, enrolled in a pregnancy study. The V and J genes are TRBV6-6 and TRBJ1-2, with D possibly TRBD1 on 6 matching bases. This specimen consisted of CD8+ T cells from peripheral blood mononuclear cells, obtained in the second trimester of pregnancy. The CDR3 bases are TGTGCCAGCAGCTTACAGGGTGACTATGGCTACACCTTC. This gives the protein CASSLQGDYGYTF.